The 15 T cell receptor beta chains in this list originate from one sample, sequenced in a study of blood T cell repertoires in COVID-19. Sequencing used immunoSEQ multiplex PCR; TCRdb keeps in-frame clones, though not all of them. The table lists about 430,000 clones, 70% to 90% of them singletons. Sequencing was carried out using PBMCs or T cells enriched from blood (not recorded which). These receptors were obtained from a woman between 18 and 29 years old who had been exposed to COVID-19.

Only one count was recorded for this clone. The rearrangement joins TRBV28 to TRBJ1-2; unclear D gene. The CDR3 contains 14 residues. Trimming shortened V by 8 bases and J by 1 base, and 14 bases separated the two germline ends. Germline CDR1 reads MDHEN; CDR2 reads SYDVKM. In DNA form, the CDR3 reads TGTGCCAGCGTATGGGGAGCCCTTAACTATGGCTACACCTTC. It translates to CASVWGALNYGYTF.

This clone was counted once. The chain carries TRBV6-1 and TRBJ2-7; D possibly corresponds to TRBD1 (5 bases). Trimming cost V 2 bases and J 3 bases, with 20 bases left between them. This CDR3 has 17 amino acids. CDR1 MNHNS and CDR2 SASEGT come from the germline V gene. CDR3 DNA: TGTGCCAGCAGTGAAAAAGGGGTACCGGATTGGAGCTACGAGCAGTACTTC. Its protein product is CASSEKGVPDWSYEQYF.

The chain joins TRBV10-3 to TRBJ2-1; 12 bases map to TRBD2. Germline V gene lookup returns CDR1 ENHRY and CDR2 SYGVKD. V lost 2 bases, J lost 9 bases, and 2 bases stayed unmatched. The CDR3 has 14 residues. For the CDR3, the DNA is TGTGCCATCAGTGAGCTAGCGGGGGGGATTGAGCAGTTCTTC. Its translation: CAISELAGGIEQFF.

This clone was seen only once. The chain joins TRBV4-2 to TRBJ1-1; no definite D call. V was cut by 0 bases and J by 0 bases, with 2 bases left in between. This CDR3 is 13 amino acids long. The germline V gene encodes CDR1 LGHNA and CDR2 YNFKEQ. The CDR3 nucleotides read TGTGCCAGCAGCCAAGATATGAACACTGAAGCTTTCTTT. It encodes CASSQDMNTEAFF.

J is TRBJ2-3 and V is TRBV2; 16 bases are a match to TRBD2. The CDR3 sequence is 19 residues long. V gave up 10 bases and J gave up 1 base; unmatched junction bases: 14. Germline V CDR1 and CDR2: SNHLY, FYNNEI. Written as DNA, the CDR3 is TGTGCCAATACACCCGGGACTAGCGGGGGGGCCAAAGGCACAGATACGCAGTATTTT. Translated: CANTPGTSGGAKGTDTQYF.

The rearrangement joins TRBV5-8 to TRBJ1-2, with TRBD1 identical over 7 bases. The V gene end was trimmed by 4 bases and the J gene end by 8 bases; junction bases not matched to a gene: 5. The CDR3 contains 12 residues. In germline, CDR1 is SGHTS, CDR2 YDEGEE. This chain's CDR3 is CASSETGWGYTF. The CDR3 region has the DNA TGTGCCAGCAGCGAGACAGGGTGGGGCTACACCTTC.

V gene TRBV7-6 combines with J gene TRBJ1-1, with TRBD1 identical over 9 bases. The CDR3 is 15 amino acids. The V gene end was trimmed by 4 bases and the J gene end by 3 bases; junction bases not matched to a gene: 6. Germline CDR1 is SGHVS and CDR2 is FNYEAQ. The CDR3 DNA reads TGTGCCAGCAGCTCCTGGGACAGGGCGGACACTGAAGCTTTCTTT. This gives the protein CASSSWDRADTEAFF.

The chain carries TRBV10-2 and TRBJ1-1; no clear D. The germline gives CDR1 WSHSY, CDR2 SAAADI. The CDR3 has 14 residues. Trimming pared 4 bases from V and 1 base from J, leaving 10 bases between. CDR3 region: CASSVTGGNTEAFF. The CDR3 nucleotides are TGCGCCAGCAGTGTTACTGGCGGGAACACTGAAGCTTTCTTT.

V usage is TRBV27 and J usage is TRBJ2-5; 9 bases map to TRBD2. The CDR3 covers 14 residues. J was trimmed by 4 bases and V by 4 bases; bases with no gene match: 4. Looked up from germline, CDR1 is MNHEY and CDR2 is SMNVEV (reference sequence). The DNA of the CDR3 is TGTGCCAGCAGTTCCTTGCGGGGGGGAGAGACCCAGTACTTC. It specifies CASSSLRGGETQYF.

The rearrangement links TRBV10-3 to TRBJ1-2; D is ambiguous. CDR1 and CDR2 from the germline V gene are ENHRY and SYGVKD. The CDR3 loop spans 12 amino acids. The V and J ends lost 10 bases and 1 base respectively, with 10 bases between them. CDR3 sequence reads: CATRVDNYGYTF. DNA for the CDR3: TGTGCCACCCGGGTGGATAACTATGGCTACACCTTC.

The V call is TRBV5-1, the J call TRBJ2-7; unclear D gene. The CDR3 contains 13 residues. Trimming stripped 2 bases from V and 0 bases from J, with 6 bases between. Germline V gene lookup returns CDR1 SGHRS and CDR2 YFSETQ. CDR3 nucleotides: TGCGCCAGCAGCTTACGGAGCTCCTACGAGCAGTACTTC. Its translation: CASSLRSSYEQYF. Complete variable domain (other parts from reference TRBV5-1 and TRBJ2-7): KAGVTQTPRYLIKTRGQQVTLSCSPISGHRSVSWYQQTPGQGLQFLFEYFSETQRNKGNFPGRFSGRQFSNSRSEMNVSTLELGDSALYLCASSLRSSYEQYFGPGTRLTVT.

This clone was observed a single time. The chain combines TRBV4-2 with TRBJ2-5; tentative D call: TRBD1 (7 bases). Germline V gene sequence: CDR1 LGHNA, CDR2 YNFKEQ. The V end was cut by 0 bases, the J end by 3 bases, with 20 bases between. The CDR3 runs 18 residues. CDR3 DNA sequence: TGTGCCAGCAGCCAAGAGTGGAGGAGGGGGACAGCGGAAGAGACCCAGTACTTC. It yields the protein CASSQEWRRGTAEETQYF.

This clone was seen only a few times. This chain joins TRBV11-3 and TRBJ1-6, with a weak D call TRBD1 (5 bases). Germline CDR1 reads SGHNT; CDR2 reads YENEEA. V gave up 5 bases and J gave up 8 bases, with 10 bases separating them. There are 13 residues in the CDR3. In DNA, the CDR3 is TGTGCCAGCAGCCCAGACAGTTATTCACCCCTCCACTTT. Protein: CASSPDSYSPLHF.

This clone was counted once. J is TRBJ2-2 and V is TRBV5-4; TRBD1 matches 8 bases. The CDR3 has 15 amino acids. V shed 1 base and J 6 bases; nucleotides not matched to a gene: 5. CDR1 and CDR2 (germline): SGHNT, YYREEE (reference sequence). In DNA form, the CDR3 reads TGTGCCAGCAGCTTGACAGGGGGTTTCCCCGGGGAGCTGTTTTTT. This sequence encodes CASSLTGGFPGELFF.

This chain links TRBV27 with TRBJ1-5; TRBD1 matches 8 bases. V lost 6 bases, J lost 3 bases, and 7 bases stayed unmatched. The CDR3 covers 15 residues. Germline V lookup: CDR1 MNHEY, CDR2 SMNVEV (reference sequence). In DNA form, the CDR3 reads TGTGCCAGCAGACTCGGGACAGGAGACAATCAGCCCCAGCATTTT. Residues: CASRLGTGDNQPQHF.